The T cell receptor beta chain described here comes from a study of T and B cells in COVID-19 patients. Study-wide background: COVID-19 patients gave peripheral blood either during active infection or after recovery. At median age about 37 years, recovered patients were younger than active-infection patients at roughly 71. Study-wide points: In COVID-19 patients, T cell receptor beta variable and joining gene use was reportedly strongly skewed.

CDR3 length: 13 residues. Germline assignment: CDR1 MNHNS and CDR2 SASEGT. The V gene lost 3 bases and the J gene lost 8 bases, with 13 bases spanning the gap. TRB rearrangements were amplified by multiplex PCR with BIOMED2 TRB-A/B primers. MiXCR was run by TCRdb on the multiplex PCR reads, yielding one entry per CDR3 protein. The sample has some 9,100 distinct CDR3 sequences, more than 25% seen once. Each TRB amplification used roughly 250-550 ng of genomic DNA from blood. This clonotype was counted at least ten times. Its target is not known. This clonotype was sampled from a human donor who had recovered from COVID-19. Sample: blood. J is TRBJ1-2 and V is TRBV6-1, with a possible D match to TRBD1 (6 bases). CDR3 nucleotides: TGTGCCAGCAGTGAGGACAGTAAAAGAGGCTACACCTTC. This encodes CASSEDSKRGYTF.